This T cell receptor (beta chain) derives from a study of shared clonotypes between healthy human individuals (dated by TCRdb to 2020 to 2022). Study-wide context: A couple of women and a few men aged 18 to 49 years were included in the cohort. The study deeply sequenced blood TCR repertoires of about 5 healthy adults to estimate repertoire size and the extent of clonotype sharing between individuals. Leukapheresis yielded between about 0.85 and 10 billion PBMCs per donor. Libraries were prepared and TCR repertoires were sequenced by different laboratories using diverse techniques, in order to increase sequencing depth and limit assay-specific biases. Per donor, three plates each were used for CD4 naive and CD4 memory, two for CD8 naive, and one for CD8 memory. The paper as a whole reports these results and caveats: Clonotypes shared by all four sorted-subset donors showed higher generation probabilities than non-shared clonotypes. Only blood was sampled, and tissue TCR repertoires likely differ from those in blood. Rarefaction of sorted-subset datasets indicated incomplete sequencing despite the large sequencing depth. Approximately 5% of naive CD4, 3.5% of naive CD8, roughly 2.5% of memory CD4, and roughly 0.4% of memory CD8 clonotypes were shared across a few donors. The small number of donors limited the genetic and exposure-history diversity represented. Pairwise subsampling led to the expectation that sequencing depth would affect the degree of clonotype sharing among donors. Estimated clonotype richness was generally larger for naive than for memory subsets.

CD8 naive samples were CD45RO-negative cells positively selected for CCR7, giving a CD45RA+CCR7+ population that excluded TemRA cells. Donors were healthy HIV-negative adults with no recently reported acute infections or vaccinations. Only Caucasian adults living in Nashville, Tennessee, USA were represented among the donors. Blood was collected by leukapheresis, and PBMCs were isolated by Ficoll-Histopaque density gradient centrifugation and then cryopreserved in liquid nitrogen vapor phase. Analytical flow cytometry was used to check the purity and quantity of every magnetically sorted T cell population. Genomic DNA was isolated from every sorted fraction and measured by UV absorbance on a Nanodrop 2000c. As for this clone: The target of this receptor is not known. Qualities for individual bases were not recorded, and no much larger clone is one base off. The sample carries other DNA sequences with the same CDR3.

Taken from the germline V gene, the CDR1 and CDR2 loops are MNHEY and SVGAGI. The CDR3 measures 12 amino acids from cysteine to phenylalanine. The DNA shown is the 36-base CDR3, in frame from base 1. V loses 2 bases, J loses 2 bases, and the germline ends lie 4 bases apart. Using the deep immunoSEQ assay, multiplex PCR amplified TCR CDR3 regions from genomic DNA. Genomic DNA extracted from each cell subset was distributed evenly over all wells of several immunoSEQ 96-well plates, and each plate served as one replicate. For sorted subsets, 150 to 200 ng genomic DNA, equal to 30,000 to 35,000 T cell genomes, was loaded into each replicate PCR. The purified libraries were quantified using a Qubit 3.0 fluorometer, sized with a Bioanalyzer 2100, and then quantified again using the KAPA Library Quantification kit. Every immunoSEQ 96-well plate was sequenced on a separate single-read 150-cycle Illumina NextSeq 550 flow cell. Processing in the source paper ran as follows. The immunoSEQ output contained only junctional sequences without quality scores, so filtering could not match that applied to full-length reads. Sequences were annotated with PyIR, a Python wrapper for IgBLAST v1.9, and V/J genes and CDR3 were assigned using IMGT germline references. Reads were removed for weak V/J assignments (E-value above 1e-6), missing CDR3, stop codons, out-of-frame junctions, or ambiguous translated residues. V3J clonotypes were defined as sequences sharing the same inferred V gene, J gene, and CDR3 amino acid sequence. Percentage overlap between repertoires was computed as shared unique clonotypes divided by the size of the smaller repertoire. Three approaches were used to assess repertoire richness: RTK rarefaction, the Chao1 estimator, and Recon v2.1 estimates of unobserved clonotypes. Generation probabilities were computed with OLGA for all TCRbeta clonotypes obtained by the gDNA method from a handful of donors. TCRdb re-hosts the immuneACCESS table, in-frame sequences only. Its copies lack some clones; in the studies checked, an unresolved V gene accounts for under half of them, and the cause for the rest is not known. V and J calls and clone size follow that table, whereas D and trimming were derived from the DNA. Here the sample has some 2.1 million clones; about 95% occur a single time. Clones ranked in the top ten supply more than 0.95% of the sample.

Sequencing used naive CD8+ T cells sorted from blood. Interpreted using the paper, the cell subset or site label stands for: CD45RA+CCR7+. The rearranged segments are TRBV6-5 and TRBJ2-7, with the D segment identity uncertain. The TCR was taken from a young man in good health. This receptor carries the CDR3 CASSYPPYEQYF. The bases are TGTGCCAGCAGTTACCCCCCCTACGAGCAGTACTTC.